The subject of this entry is one T cell receptor beta chain. Its antigen is not known. The data were obtained in a study of breast tumors, draining lymph nodes, adjacent tissues. Study-wide results and limits: Tumor T cell lymph node origin was a supported hypothesis, not proven. Tumor repertoires ranked between lymph nodes and nontumor tissue in diversity, with V and J gene preferences. The data were judged consistent with most tumor T cells coming from lymph node and expanding in tumor.

TCRdb recomputed calls from the multiplex PCR reads with MiXCR, one row per CDR3 protein. The table records about 180,000 distinct CDR3 sequences, approximately 30% of them present only once. Germline values: CDR1 SGHKS, CDR2 YYEKEE (reference sequence). The J segment lost 6 bases and the V segment lost 3 bases, leaving 1 base of the junction unmatched. The CDR3 has 12 residues. Samples came from axillary lymph nodes draining the breast cancer. The chain employs TRBV5-5 and TRBJ1-1, with 8 nucleotides matching TRBD1. The sequence was collected from a female donor with breast cancer. Some clones in this sample may be carry-over from other donors' samples. Sequencing was done on a sample of axillary lymph node tissue. The chain's CDR3 is CASSSRGPEAFF. As DNA, the CDR3 is TGTGCCAGCAGCTCCAGGGGGCCTGAAGCTTTCTTT.